The 7 T cell receptor beta chains reported below all come from one sample, sequenced in a study of immune characterization of retroperitoneal liposarcoma. TCRdb itself ran the PCR reads through MiXCR, one entry per CDR3 protein. The data contain 8,500 to 14,000 distinct CDR3 sequences, about 23% of them singletons. Specimen: blood. The receptors originated from a female donor with retroperitoneal liposarcoma.

For this clonotype: A read error may account for a junction end that differs from germline. The chain uses TRBV6-6 and TRBJ2-3, with 7 bases fitting TRBD1. Looked up from germline, CDR1 is MNHNY and CDR2 is SVGAGI (reference sequence). CDR3 length: 15 residues. The CDR3 coding sequence is TGTACCAGCAGTCTCAAGGGGGCAAACACGGATACGCAGTATTTT. It specifies CTSSLKGANTDTQYF.

This clonotype has just a few counts. V and J are TRBV10-2 and TRBJ2-2; D is unclear. The CDR3 is made up of 13 amino acids. Deletions cut 5 bases from V and 6 bases from J, with 10 bases between. Germline CDR1 is WSHSY and CDR2 is SAAADI. CDR3 DNA: TGCGCCAGCAGTTCATCGGGCGCCGGGGAGCTGTTTTTT. Its protein is CASSSSGAGELFF.

This clonotype is medium-sized. The J gene is TRBJ1-2, the V gene TRBV12-3 or TRBV12-4, with D perhaps matching TRBD1 (5 bases). The CDR3 runs 13 residues. V lost 2 bases, J lost 4 bases, and 8 bases lay in between. CDR3 region: CASSLQGLYGYTF. The DNA for the CDR3 is TGTGCCAGCAGTTTACAGGGCCTCTATGGCTACACCTTC.

The chain recombines TRBV7-8 with TRBJ1-2, with D unresolved. The CDR3 has 15 amino acids. The germline V gene has CDR1 SGHVS and CDR2 FQNEAQ. V was clipped by 1 base and J by 2 bases, with 11 bases between them. CDR3: CASSLGAQKNYGYTF. CDR3 sequence (DNA): TGTGCCAGCAGCTTAGGTGCCCAGAAAAACTATGGCTACACCTTC. Complete variable domain (other parts from reference TRBV7-8 and TRBJ1-2): GAGVSQSPRYKVAKRGQDVALRCDPISGHVSLFWYQQALGQGPEFLTYFQNEAQLDKSGLPSDRFFAERPEGSVSTLKIQRTQQEDSAVYLCASSLGAQKNYGYTFGSGTRLTVV.

This clonotype came up a few times. The rearrangement joins TRBV5-4 to TRBJ2-1, with D hard to call. With 0 bases removed from V and 5 bases from J, the gap between germline ends came to 3 bases. The CDR3 has 12 residues. Germline V lookup: CDR1 SGHNT, CDR2 YYREEE (reference sequence). CDR3 region: CASSLDNNEQFF. CDR3 bases: TGTGCCAGCAGCTTGGACAACAATGAGCAGTTCTTC.

CDR3 coding DNA: TGTGCCAGCAGTGTCAGTCGGGGCCTCAATCAGCCCCAGCATTTT. Translating it yields CASSVSRGLNQPQHF. The chain couples TRBV27 to TRBJ1-5; D may be TRBD1 (5 bases). This CDR3 comprises 15 residues. Trimming left V 5 bases short and J 3 bases short, with 14 bases between. Germline-derived CDR1 and CDR2 are MNHEY and SMNVEV (reference sequence).

This clonotype occurred many times. The rearrangement uses TRBV6-1 and TRBJ1-6, with unresolved D. Germline CDR1 and CDR2: MNHNS and SASEGT. This CDR3 contains 14 residues. Deletions cut 6 bases from V and 4 bases from J, with 10 bases between. The CDR3 loop is CASSAGPYNSPLHF. CDR3 sequence (DNA): TGTGCCAGCAGCGCCGGACCATATAATTCACCCCTCCACTTT.